The clone carrying this T cell receptor (beta chain) was counted only a few times. Its target is unknown. Losses at the gene ends were 5 bases for V and 4 bases for J; bases not matched to a gene: 9. Germline CDR1 is SEHNR and CDR2 is FQNEAQ (reference sequence). This CDR3 comprises 18 residues. This entry comes from a study of early stage breast cancer tumors. The overall study: Most invasive tumors, about 70% of the 16, were ER+/PR+/HER2-.

Study-level results: Unsorted bulk genomic DNA sequencing lacked pairing and functional marker data.

Profiled with immunoSEQ multiplex PCR; TCRdb holds only in-frame clones, not every one. The table has some 24,000 clones, around 70% seen once. The sequencing sample was made of breast tumor tissue. The receptor's source is a person aged 55 to 69 with breast cancer. The chain links TRBV7-9 to TRBJ2-2, with 14 bases lining up with TRBD2. CDR3 amino acids: CASSPSGLAGAATGELFF. CDR3 DNA sequence: TGTGCCAGCAGCCCATCGGGACTAGCGGGAGCGGCCACCGGGGAGCTGTTTTTT.